This TCR beta chain was recovered during a study of beta chain features in type 1 diabetes listed by TCRdb under 2018. At the level of the whole study: Mean age, gender distribution, total cell number and subset yield did not differ between patients and healthy donors. In the study, TCRB repertoires of sorted circulating CD4+ T cell subsets from recently diagnosed type 1 diabetes patients were compared with those of matched healthy donors. A total of 85 million to 110 million sorted cells were examined across all samples, and RNA yield correlated strongly with the number of cells per subset. Regulatory and stem cell-like memory subsets were isolated from only 8 patients and 8 healthy donors, whereas naive and central memory subsets came from all 30 or so donors.

Overall study outcomes, separate from this receptor: Shorter templates might have been favored by PCR, but patient and control samples were amplified and corrected together, so both groups would have been affected equally by any skew. At VDJ recombination sites, patients with type 1 diabetes made fewer insertions and deleted more nucleotides, a pattern implying thymic rearrangement abnormalities. Sequencing cDNA rather than genomic DNA could over-represent highly expressing activated cells, although activation and CD3 levels did not differ between groups. The naive, central memory and regulatory TCRB repertoires appeared to resemble one another more closely among patients than among healthy donors. Type 1 diabetes patients showed a moderate but significant shortening of TCRB CDR3 length in all four CD4+ subsets. HLA sub-analyses involved small numbers of individuals, so any influence of HLA type on TCRB rearrangement remained unresolved.

Relative to germline, V is 5 bases shorter and J is 4 bases shorter, with 11 bases between their ends. The germline V gene (reference sequence) gives CDR1 as GTSNPN and CDR2 as SVGIG. The CDR3 runs 12 residues from the cysteine to the phenylalanine. Only the CDR3 region is kept as DNA, spanning 36 bases read in frame from base 1. Each donor gave one peripheral blood draw, approximately 110 mL on average, collected into heparinised tubes. A BD FACSAria II and a panel including CD45RO, CCR7, CD25, CD127, CD95 and CD27 were used to sort naive, central memory, regulatory and stem cell-like memory CD4+ T cells. Purity was above 98% for every sorted population. PBMCs were isolated immediately by Lymphoprep density gradient centrifugation and stained directly without culture. So that batch effects would be minimized, each experiment stained and sorted samples in pairs, pairing one healthy donor with one patient.

The entire isolated RNA was reverse transcribed using the High Capacity cDNA Reverse Transcription Kit, and thus expressed TCRB transcripts were sequenced. Naive, central memory and regulatory T cell samples underwent deep immunoSEQ sequencing, averaging about 3.57 million total reads per sample. Sorted cells were lysed in RLT buffer, and RNA was extracted using DNase-treated RNeasy Micro or Mini kits according to cell number. To prevent cross-contamination, every cell subset was processed on its own, while patient and healthy donor samples were processed together. The immunoSEQ multiplex PCR was used to amplify TCRB sequences from cDNA, yielding 87-bp fragments that span the CDR3 region. The amplicons were sequenced using the Illumina HiSeq platform. As for the original processing: PCR bias was computationally corrected using synthetic template baselines, reads within Hamming distance 2 were collapsed, and singletons that could not be merged were discarded. Reads were aligned to IMGT to assign V, D and J genes, CDR3 length, and insertions or deletions at six rearrangement sites. Clonotype counts were normalized to sorted cell number within each subset before computing true diversity and Gini coefficients with the tcR R package. Repertoire sharing was quantified using the overlap coefficient calculated on TCRB nucleotide sequences. Out-of-frame TCRB sequences from naive cells were analyzed to stand in for the pre-selection repertoire. Not all clones reach the TCRdb copy of this immuneACCESS table, which keeps in-frame sequences only. Checked studies attribute under half of the gap to unresolved V genes and leave the rest unexplained. V and J calls and clone size come straight from that table; D and trimming were deduced from the DNA. Recorded for this sample are 450,000 to 550,000 clones; 30% of them occurred a single time. The ten largest clones take up 0.05% to 0.065% of the sample.

Regarding this clone: Its cognate antigen has yet to be identified. No much larger clone is present one base from it, and per-base qualities are unavailable.

The sequenced material came from naive CD4+ T cells from blood. Read against the paper, the sample's cell subset or site label means: true naive CD4+ T cells. The chain is made from TRBV30 and TRBJ1-1; the D gene is not confidently resolved. This sequence was found in a man between 18 and 35 years old in good health. The sequenced DNA: TGTGCCTGGGGGAGGGCCGGCACTGAAGCTTTCTTT. It translates as CAWGRAGTEAFF.